Listed below are T cell receptor beta chains from one sample, sequenced in a study of cytotoxic CD8 clonotypes in ibrutinib-treated CLL. Produced via immunoSEQ multiplex PCR; TCRdb's table is partial and in-frame only. The sample yields nearly 300,000 clones, about 72% seen once. The sample was PBMCs, taken at disease progression, from a patient treated with ibrutinib. These receptor sequences come from a human donor with chronic lymphocytic leukemia. CDR3s include the opening cysteine and the closing phenylalanine or tryptophan. Fields, in order: clone size, V gene, J gene, D gene, CDR3 length, CDR3 DNA, CDR3 protein. The D gene is left open where the match is weak. Expanded clones get a size class; other rows say once, few or many, or leave the size out.

size: once
V: TRBV28
J: TRBJ2-7
D: -
length: 12
DNA: TGTGCCAGCAGTTTACGAGGTCGCGAGCAGTACTTC
CDR3: CASSLRGREQYF

size: -
V: TRBV7-6
J: TRBJ2-5
D: -
length: 12
DNA: TGTGCCAGCAGCCGGGGTCAAGAGACCCAGTACTTC
CDR3: CASSRGQETQYF

size: -
V: TRBV5-6
J: TRBJ2-7
D: -
length: 14
DNA: TGTGCCAGCAGCTCCGTGCGGGGCGACTACGAGCAGTACTTC
CDR3: CASSSVRGDYEQYF

size: -
V: TRBV10-3
J: TRBJ2-2
D: -
length: 15
DNA: TGTGCCATCAGTGAGTCGAAACAGAACACCGGGGAGCTGTTTTTT
CDR3: CAISESKQNTGELFF

size: -
V: TRBV9
J: TRBJ2-7
D: TRBD1
length: 13
DNA: TGTGCCAGCAGTAAGGGACAGGCCTACGAGCAGTACTTC
CDR3: CASSKGQAYEQYF

size: -
V: TRBV15
J: TRBJ1-6
D: -
length: 17
DNA: TGTGCCACCAGCAAATTTTTTGGACAGAACTATAATTCACCCCTCCACTTT
CDR3: CATSKFFGQNYNSPLHF

size: -
V: TRBV2
J: TRBJ1-1
D: -
length: 15
DNA: TGTGCCAGCAGTGAAAGGACAGTATCGAACACTGAAGCTTTCTTT
CDR3: CASSERTVSNTEAFF

size: -
V: TRBV4-1
J: TRBJ1-2
D: -
length: 13
DNA: TGCGCCAGCAGACTAGCGGGGGTAGGGGGCTACACCTTC
CDR3: CASRLAGVGGYTF

size: -
V: TRBV27
J: TRBJ2-7
D: TRBD2
length: 17
DNA: TGTGCCAGCAGTCCTTCGGGGACTAGAATTGACTGGTACGAGCAGTACTTC
CDR3: CASSPSGTRIDWYEQYF

size: few
V: TRBV5-1
J: TRBJ1-4
D: TRBD1
length: 16
DNA: TGCGCCAGCAGCCCGGACAGGGGGCAAGGGAATGAAAAACTGTTTTTT
CDR3: CASSPDRGQGNEKLFF

size: few
V: TRBV9
J: TRBJ2-7
D: -
length: 9
DNA: TGTGCCAGAACCTACGAGCAGTACTTC
CDR3: CARTYEQYF

size: -
V: TRBV4-1
J: TRBJ2-7
D: -
length: 14
DNA: TGCGCCAGCAGCCAAGGGTGGGGGGCCTACGAGCAGTACTTC
CDR3: CASSQGWGAYEQYF

size: -
V: TRBV7-9
J: TRBJ2-7
D: -
length: 16
DNA: TGTGCCAGCAGCTTAGCGGTGGGCCTTGGAGCCTACGAGCAGTACTTC
CDR3: CASSLAVGLGAYEQYF

size: -
V: TRBV19
J: TRBJ1-2
D: -
length: 12
DNA: TGTGCCAGTAATGGGGTGGACTATGGCTACACCTTC
CDR3: CASNGVDYGYTF

size: few
V: TRBV4-1
J: TRBJ2-7
D: TRBD2
length: 16
DNA: TGCGCCAGCAGCCAAGTCGGGGGGACTAGCGGACAAGAGCAGTACTTC
CDR3: CASSQVGGTSGQEQYF

size: -
V: TRBV19
J: TRBJ1-1
D: -
length: 11
DNA: TGTGCCAGTAGTATACTCCAGGAGGCTTTCTTT
CDR3: CASSILQEAFF

size: -
V: TRBV6-6
J: TRBJ2-7
D: -
length: 14
DNA: TGTGCCAGCAGTTACTCGAGGACTACTAGTCAGCAGTACTTC
CDR3: CASSYSRTTSQQYF

size: -
V: TRBV7-4
J: TRBJ2-7
D: -
length: 14
DNA: TGTGCCAGCAGCTTAGTGGCCAGGGCAAACGAGCAGTACTTC
CDR3: CASSLVARANEQYF